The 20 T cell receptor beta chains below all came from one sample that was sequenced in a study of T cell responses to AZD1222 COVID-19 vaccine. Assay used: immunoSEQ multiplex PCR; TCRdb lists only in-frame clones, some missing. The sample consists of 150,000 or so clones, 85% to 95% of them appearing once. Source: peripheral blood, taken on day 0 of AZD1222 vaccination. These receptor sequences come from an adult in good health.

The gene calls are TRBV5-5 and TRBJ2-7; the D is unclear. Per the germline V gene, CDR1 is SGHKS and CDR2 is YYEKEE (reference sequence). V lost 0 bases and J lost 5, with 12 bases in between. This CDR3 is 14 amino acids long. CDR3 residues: CASSLAPRADEQYF. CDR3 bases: TGTGCCAGCAGCTTGGCCCCACGGGCGGACGAGCAGTACTTC.

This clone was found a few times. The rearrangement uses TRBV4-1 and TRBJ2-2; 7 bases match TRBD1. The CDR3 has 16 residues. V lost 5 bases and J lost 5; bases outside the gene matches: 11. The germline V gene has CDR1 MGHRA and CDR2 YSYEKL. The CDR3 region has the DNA TGCGCCAGCAGCTTTCGACAGGGTCGGATAACCGGGGAGCTGTTTTTT. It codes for CASSFRQGRITGELFF.

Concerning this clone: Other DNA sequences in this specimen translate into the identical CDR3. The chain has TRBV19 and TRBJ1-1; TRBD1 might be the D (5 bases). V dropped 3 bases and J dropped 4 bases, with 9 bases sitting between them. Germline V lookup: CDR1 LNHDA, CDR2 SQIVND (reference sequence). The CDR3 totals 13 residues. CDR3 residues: CASSIQGGTEAFF. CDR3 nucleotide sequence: TGTGCCAGTAGTATTCAGGGTGGCACTGAAGCTTTCTTT.

The CDR3 here is CAISDQGTNYGYTF. Here the CDR3 DNA reads TGTGCCATCAGTGACCAGGGTACTAACTATGGCTACACCTTC. This chain links TRBV10-3 with TRBJ1-2, with D maybe TRBD1 (5 bases). V was pared by 3 bases and J by 0 bases, with 8 bases between. The CDR3 sequence is 14 residues long. Per the germline V gene, CDR1 is ENHRY and CDR2 is SYGVKD.

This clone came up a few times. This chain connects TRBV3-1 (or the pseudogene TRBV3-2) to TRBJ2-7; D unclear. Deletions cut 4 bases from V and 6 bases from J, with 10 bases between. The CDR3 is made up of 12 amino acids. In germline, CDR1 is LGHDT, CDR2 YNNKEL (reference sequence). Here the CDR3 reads CASSRGLREQYF. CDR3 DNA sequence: TGTGCCAGCAGCCGGGGTCTACGCGAGCAGTACTTC.

Here the CDR3 reads CASSAGTAIPGYGYTF. CDR3 in DNA: TGTGCCAGCTCAGCCGGGACAGCAATTCCAGGCTATGGCTACACCTTC. V and J are TRBV18 and TRBJ1-2; TRBD1 matches at 7 bases. CDR1 KGHSH and CDR2 LQKENI come from the germline V gene. The CDR3 has 16 residues. With 5 bases clipped from V and 4 bases from J, the junction kept 13 bases outside the gene matches. Supplemented by reference TRBV18 and TRBJ1-2, the full variable domain reads NAGVMQNPRHLVRRRGQEARLRCSPMKGHSHVYWYRQLPEEGLKFMVYLQKENIIDESGMPKERFSAEFPKEGPSILRIQQVVRGDSAAYFCASSAGTAIPGYGYTFGSGTRLTVV.

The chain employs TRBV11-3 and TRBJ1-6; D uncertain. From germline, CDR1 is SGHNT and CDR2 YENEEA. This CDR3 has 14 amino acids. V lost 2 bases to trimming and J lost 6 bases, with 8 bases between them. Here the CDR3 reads CASSLSGINSPLHF. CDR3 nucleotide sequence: TGTGCCAGCAGCTTATCCGGAATTAATTCACCCCTCCACTTT.

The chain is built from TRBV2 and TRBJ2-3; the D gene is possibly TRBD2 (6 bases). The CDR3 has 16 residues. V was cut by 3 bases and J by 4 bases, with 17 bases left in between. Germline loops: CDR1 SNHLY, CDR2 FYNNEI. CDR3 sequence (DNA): TGTGCCAGCAGTGAGGCAGGGAGGAGAGTAGCAGATACGCAGTATTTT. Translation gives CASSEAGRRVADTQYF.

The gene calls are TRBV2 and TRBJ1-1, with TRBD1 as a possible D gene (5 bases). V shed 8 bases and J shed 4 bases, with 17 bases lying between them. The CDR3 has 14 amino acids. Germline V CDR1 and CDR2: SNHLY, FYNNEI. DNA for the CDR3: TGTGCCAGCCTTTGGGGGGAGGTAGGCACTGAAGCTTTCTTT. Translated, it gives CASLWGEVGTEAFF.

CDR3 coding DNA: TGTGCCAGCAGCATGTCCGGAAACACCATATATTTT. Translated: CASSMSGNTIYF. The gene calls are TRBV5-4 and TRBJ1-3; D remains unclear. Per germline, CDR1 SGHNT and CDR2 YYREEE (reference sequence). This CDR3 spans 12 amino acids. V lost 4 bases to trimming and J lost 4 bases, with 6 bases between them. The full variable domain, with the rest looked up from reference TRBV5-4 and TRBJ1-3, is ETGVTQSPTHLIKTRGQQVTLRCSSQSGHNTVSWYQQALGQGPQFIFQYYREEENGRGNFPPRFSGLQFPNYSSELNVNALELDDSALYLCASSMSGNTIYFGEGSWLTVV.

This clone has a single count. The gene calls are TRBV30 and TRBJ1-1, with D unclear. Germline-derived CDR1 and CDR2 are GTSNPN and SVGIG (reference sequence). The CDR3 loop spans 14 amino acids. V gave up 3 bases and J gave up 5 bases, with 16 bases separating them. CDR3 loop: CAWRKGVSITEAFF. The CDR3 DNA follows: TGTGCCTGGAGGAAGGGAGTTAGTATAACTGAAGCTTTCTTT. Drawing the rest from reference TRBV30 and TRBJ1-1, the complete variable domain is SQTIHQWPATLVQPVGSPLSLECTVEGTSNPNLYWYRQAAGRGLQLLFYSVGIGQISSEVPQNLSASRPQDRQFILSSKKLLLSDSGFYLCAWRKGVSITEAFFGQGTRLTVV.

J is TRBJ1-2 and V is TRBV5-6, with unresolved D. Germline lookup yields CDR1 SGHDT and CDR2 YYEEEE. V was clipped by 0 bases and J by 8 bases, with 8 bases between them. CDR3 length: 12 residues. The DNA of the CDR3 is TGTGCCAGCAGCTTGGTGGGCGAAGGCTACACCTTC. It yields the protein CASSLVGEGYTF.

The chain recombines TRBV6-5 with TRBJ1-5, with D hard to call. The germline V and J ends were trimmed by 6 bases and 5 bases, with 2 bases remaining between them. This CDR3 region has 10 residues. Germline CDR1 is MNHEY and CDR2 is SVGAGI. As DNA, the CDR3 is TGTGCCAGCAGCTATCAGCCCCAGCATTTT. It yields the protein CASSYQPQHF.

The CDR3 reads CASSSLATGGELFF. The CDR3 nucleotides read TGCGCCAGCAGCTCTCTAGCGACGGGCGGGGAGCTGTTTTTT. The rearrangement uses TRBV5-1 and TRBJ2-2; tentative D call: TRBD2 (6 bases). V was shortened by 3 bases and J by 7 bases, with 13 bases between the two germline ends. This CDR3 region has 14 residues. Germline loops: CDR1 SGHRS, CDR2 YFSETQ.

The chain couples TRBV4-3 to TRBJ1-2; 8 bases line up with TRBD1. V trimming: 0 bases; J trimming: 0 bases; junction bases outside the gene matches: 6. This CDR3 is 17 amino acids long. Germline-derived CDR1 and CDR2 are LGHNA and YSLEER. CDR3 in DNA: TGCGCCAGCAGCCAAGATGGGGGGGACAGGCCTAACTATGGCTACACCTTC. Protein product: CASSQDGGDRPNYGYTF.

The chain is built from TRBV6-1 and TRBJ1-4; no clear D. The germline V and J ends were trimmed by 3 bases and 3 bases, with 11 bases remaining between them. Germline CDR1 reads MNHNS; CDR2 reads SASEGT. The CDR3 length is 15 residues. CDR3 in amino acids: CASSDTSAPNEKLFF. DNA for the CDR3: TGTGCCAGCAGTGATACATCGGCGCCTAATGAAAAACTGTTTTTT.

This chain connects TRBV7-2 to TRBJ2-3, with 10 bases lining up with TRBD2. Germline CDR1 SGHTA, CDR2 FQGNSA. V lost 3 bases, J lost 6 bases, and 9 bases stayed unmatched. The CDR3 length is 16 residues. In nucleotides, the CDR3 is TGTGCCAGCAGCTTGTTAGCGGGGGGCCTGGGGGATACGCAGTATTTT. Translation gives CASSLLAGGLGDTQYF.

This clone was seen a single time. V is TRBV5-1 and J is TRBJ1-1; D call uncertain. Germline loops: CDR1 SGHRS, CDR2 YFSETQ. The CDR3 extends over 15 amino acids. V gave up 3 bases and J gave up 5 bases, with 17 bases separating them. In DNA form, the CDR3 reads TGCGCCAGCAGCTCCCGATGGTTAGAAGAGACTGAAGCTTTCTTT. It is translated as CASSSRWLEETEAFF.

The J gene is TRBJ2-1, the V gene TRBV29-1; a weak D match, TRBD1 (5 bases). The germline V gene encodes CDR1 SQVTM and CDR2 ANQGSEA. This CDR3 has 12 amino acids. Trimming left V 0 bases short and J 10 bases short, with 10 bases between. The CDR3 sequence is CSVEEAGREQFF. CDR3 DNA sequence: TGCAGCGTTGAAGAGGCAGGGCGCGAGCAGTTCTTC.

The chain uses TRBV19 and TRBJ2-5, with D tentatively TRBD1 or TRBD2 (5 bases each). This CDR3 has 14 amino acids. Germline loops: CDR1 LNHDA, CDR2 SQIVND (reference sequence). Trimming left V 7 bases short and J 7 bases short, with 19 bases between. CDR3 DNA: TGTGCCAGTAAAAAGGGGCGCGTTGGGGGGACCCAGTACTTC. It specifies CASKKGRVGGTQYF.